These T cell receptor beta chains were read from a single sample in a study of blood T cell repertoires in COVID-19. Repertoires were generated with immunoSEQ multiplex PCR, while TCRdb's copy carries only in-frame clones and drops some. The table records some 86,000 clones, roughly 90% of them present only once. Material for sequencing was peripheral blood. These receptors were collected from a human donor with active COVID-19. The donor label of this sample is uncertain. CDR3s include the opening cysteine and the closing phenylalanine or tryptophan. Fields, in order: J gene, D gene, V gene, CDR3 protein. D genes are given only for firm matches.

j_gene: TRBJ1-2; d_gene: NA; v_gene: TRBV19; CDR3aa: CASSILGRAGYTF
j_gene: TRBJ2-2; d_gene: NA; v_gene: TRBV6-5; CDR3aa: CASNRDTGELFF
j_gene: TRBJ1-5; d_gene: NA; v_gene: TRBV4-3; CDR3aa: CASSQEFRSRQPQHF
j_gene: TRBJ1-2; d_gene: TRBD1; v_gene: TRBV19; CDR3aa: CASSLGTGNYGYTF
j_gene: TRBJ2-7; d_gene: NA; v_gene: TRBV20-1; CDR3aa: CSARQGGEQYF
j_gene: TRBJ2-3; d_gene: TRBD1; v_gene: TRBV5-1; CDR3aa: CASSSGQGTDTQYF
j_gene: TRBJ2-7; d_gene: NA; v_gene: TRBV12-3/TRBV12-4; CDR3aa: CASSPTGYEQYF
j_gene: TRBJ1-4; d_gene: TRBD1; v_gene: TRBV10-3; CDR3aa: CAISETGGNEKLFF
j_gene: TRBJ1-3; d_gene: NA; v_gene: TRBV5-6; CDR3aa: CASSYGGFSGNTIYF
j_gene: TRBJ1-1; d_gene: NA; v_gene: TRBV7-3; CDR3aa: CASSPNPGGRYTEAFF
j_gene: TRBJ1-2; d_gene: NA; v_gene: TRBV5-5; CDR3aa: CASTLGGLGYGYTF
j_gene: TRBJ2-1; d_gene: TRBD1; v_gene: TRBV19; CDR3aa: CASSMGQGAGNEQFF
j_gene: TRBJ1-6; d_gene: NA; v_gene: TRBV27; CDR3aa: CASSLLGGDGYNSPLHF
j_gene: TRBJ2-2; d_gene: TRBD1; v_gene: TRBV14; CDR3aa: CASSQRTGGTGELFF
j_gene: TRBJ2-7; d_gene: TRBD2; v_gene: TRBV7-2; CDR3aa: CASSRTVGLAATYEQYF
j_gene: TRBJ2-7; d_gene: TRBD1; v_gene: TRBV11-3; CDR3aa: CASSLAGTGVHEQYF
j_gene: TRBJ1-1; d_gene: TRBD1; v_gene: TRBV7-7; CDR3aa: CASSPTGVNTEAFF
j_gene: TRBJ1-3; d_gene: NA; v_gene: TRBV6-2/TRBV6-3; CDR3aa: CASSRAGLGYTIYF
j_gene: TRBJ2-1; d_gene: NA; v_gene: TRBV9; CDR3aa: CASALRDIGQVEQFF
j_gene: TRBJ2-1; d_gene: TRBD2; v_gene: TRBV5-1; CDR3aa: CASSLAFSGGRDSYNEQFF
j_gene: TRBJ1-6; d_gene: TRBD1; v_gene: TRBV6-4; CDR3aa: CASSDTDRGILANSPLHF
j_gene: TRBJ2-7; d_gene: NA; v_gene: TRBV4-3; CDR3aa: CASSQDWAGGNEQYF
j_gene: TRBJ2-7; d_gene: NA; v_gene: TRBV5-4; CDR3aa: CASSFNSYEQYF
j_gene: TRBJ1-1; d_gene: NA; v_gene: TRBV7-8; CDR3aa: CASSLEARQDTEAFF
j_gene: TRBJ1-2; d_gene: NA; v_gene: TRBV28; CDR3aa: CASSFLQSSYGYTF
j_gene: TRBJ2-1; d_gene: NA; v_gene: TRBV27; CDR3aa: CASSRKTGNEQFF
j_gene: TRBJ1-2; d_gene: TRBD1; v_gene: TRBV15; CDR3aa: CATSSGRQGVYGYTF
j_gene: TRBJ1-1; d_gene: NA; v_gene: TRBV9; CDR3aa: CASGPRDPGAEAFF